The text below deals with one TCR beta chain. The primer mix had 60 Vbeta and 13 Jbeta primers. Libraries were prepared by immunoSEQ multiplex PCR; TCRdb keeps only in-frame clonotypes and omits some of them. The sample includes about 120,000 clones, 8% to 10% seen only once; the top ten take 2.5% to 3.5%. The CDR3 spans 15 residues. V shed 2 bases, J shed 4 bases, and the junction held 5 bases outside the gene matches. Germline V gene sequence: CDR1 SEHNR, CDR2 FQNEAQ (reference sequence). The record originates from a study of cytomegalovirus exposure and HLA in healthy donors. This chain joins TRBV7-9 and TRBJ2-7, with 10 bases identical to TRBD2. Material for sequencing was PBMCs. The clonotype was recovered from a man under 40 in good health and CMV-seronegative. CDR3 sequence: CASSLSGRAGYEQYF. CDR3 DNA: TGTGCCAGCAGCTTAAGCGGGAGGGCCGGTTACGAGCAGTACTTC.